The T cell receptor beta chain under discussion was sequenced for a study of cytomegalovirus exposure and HLA in healthy donors. Study outcomes and limitations: Segments of the TCR beta V type were, in most cases, productive about 87% or about 30% of the time in an earlier analysis.

In the case of this clone: Its antigen is not known.

The PCR employed 60 Vbeta primers together with 13 Jbeta primers. Generated by immunoSEQ multiplex PCR, the TCRdb table keeps only in-frame clones and is missing some. The table lists more than 150,000 clones, 70% to 90% of them singletons. The CDR3 is 14 amino acids. Trimming cost V 3 bases and J 4 bases; bases outside gene matches: 1. Germline V gene lookup returns CDR1 MNHEY and CDR2 SMNVEV (reference sequence). The receptor was isolated from a man younger than 35 in good health and CMV-seropositive. Sequenced sample: PBMCs. The chain employs TRBV27 and TRBJ1-2, with 11 bases identical to TRBD1. The CDR3 bases are TGTGCCAGCAGTTTGGACAGGGGGCGCTATGGCTACACCTTC. This gives the protein CASSLDRGRYGYTF.